Below are 13 T cell receptor beta chains sequenced from a single sample in a study of identical twins. TCRdb itself ran the 5' RACE reads through MiXCR, one entry per CDR3 protein. The table shows some 1,700,000 distinct CDR3 sequences, with under 35% occurring only once. Sequencing was carried out using cord blood. The receptor source for this set is a newborn girl in good health.

This clonotype has more than one count but fewer than ten. V is TRBV7-9 and J is TRBJ1-2, with unresolved D. Germline CDR1 SEHNR, CDR2 FQNEAQ (reference sequence). Trimming stripped 0 bases from V and 2 bases from J, with 13 bases between. This CDR3 is built from 16 residues. The CDR3 reads CASSLADGTPNYGYTF. The DNA for the CDR3 is TGTGCCAGCAGCTTAGCGGACGGAACACCAAACTATGGCTACACCTTC. Supplemented by reference TRBV7-9 and TRBJ1-2, the full variable domain reads DTGVSQNPRHKITKRGQNVTFRCDPISEHNRLYWYRQTLGQGPEFLTYFQNEAQLEKSRLLSDRFSAERPKGSFSTLEIQRTEQGDSAMYLCASSLADGTPNYGYTFGSGTRLTVV.

In its sample, this clonotype was seen a few times. A much larger clone is a single base away; this may be a read error. The rearrangement joins TRBV7-2 to TRBJ2-3; the match to TRBD2 covers 8 bases. V dropped 4 bases and J dropped 2; count of bases not matched to a gene: 2. In germline, CDR1 is SGHTA, CDR2 FQGNSA. The CDR3 is 14 amino acids. The CDR3 region has the DNA TGTGCCAGCAGCTCGACTAGCGTCACAGATACGCAGTATTTT. It yields the protein CASSSTSVTDTQYF.

This clonotype was observed a handful of times. The chain recombines TRBV6-5 with TRBJ2-3, with 8 bases matching TRBD1. Germline assignment: CDR1 MNHEY and CDR2 SVGAGI. CDR3 length equals 17 residues. Trimming cost V 0 bases and J 3 bases; bases outside gene matches: 8. CDR3 protein: CASSYSLRDRTTDTQYF. DNA of the CDR3: TGTGCCAGCAGTTACTCCCTCCGGGACAGGACGACAGATACGCAGTATTTT.

The J gene is TRBJ2-1, the V gene TRBV5-1; TRBD2 matches at 8 bases. J gave up 4 bases and V 4 bases, and 7 bases lay outside the gene matches. Germline loops: CDR1 SGHRS, CDR2 YFSETQ. CDR3 length: 15 amino acids. CDR3 sequence (DNA): TGCGCCAGCAGCATCGGACTAGCCCTTTACAATGAGCAGTTCTTC. This codes for CASSIGLALYNEQFF.

The rearrangement links TRBV14 to TRBJ1-1, with D tentatively TRBD1 (6 bases). This CDR3 spans 15 amino acids. Germline V gives CDR1 SGHDN, CDR2 FVKESK. The V end lost 2 bases, the J end lost 0 bases, and 10 bases lay between the germline ends. CDR3 loop: CASSQRRDMNTEAFF. The DNA for the CDR3 is TGTGCCAGCAGCCAACGCCGGGACATGAACACTGAAGCTTTCTTT.

The chain joins TRBV24-1 to TRBJ2-1; D may be TRBD2 (6 bases). Per germline, CDR1 KGHDR and CDR2 SFDVKD. V was cut by 0 bases and J by 6 bases, with 14 bases left in between. The CDR3 runs to 16 residues. The CDR3 DNA follows: TGTGCCACCAGTGATTTGCACGGACGGGGAGGCAATGAGCAGTTCTTC. This sequence encodes CATSDLHGRGGNEQFF.

This clonotype was counted at least ten times. V is TRBV10-3 and J is TRBJ2-7; 11 bases are a match to TRBD2. V shed 4 bases, J shed 1 base, and the junction held 3 bases outside the gene matches. Germline lookup yields CDR1 ENHRY and CDR2 SYGVKD. The length of the CDR3 is 15 residues. CDR3 sequence reads: CAISGTSGGSYEQYF. The CDR3, as DNA: TGTGCCATCAGTGGTACTAGCGGGGGTTCCTACGAGCAGTACTTC.

This clonotype was seen a handful of times. The CDR3, as DNA: TGTGCCAGCAAGGCGGATCCTAGCTCCTACGAGCAGTACTTC. Its translation is CASKADPSSYEQYF. This chain uses TRBV27 with TRBJ2-7; no definite D call. Trimming took off 7 bases at V and 0 bases at J, with 13 bases between the two ends. This CDR3 has 14 residues. Germline CDR1 is MNHEY and CDR2 is SMNVEV (reference sequence).

This clonotype has a handful of counts. A read error is possible here, since a much larger clone lies one base away. The chain employs TRBV3-1 and TRBJ2-7; the D gene could be TRBD1 or TRBD2 (5 bases each). The germline gives CDR1 LGHDT, CDR2 YNNKEL (reference sequence). The CDR3 extends over 13 amino acids. V was cut by 1 base and J by 2 bases, with 6 bases left in between. The CDR3 spells CASSQGDPYEQYF. In DNA, the CDR3 is TGTGCCAGCAGCCAAGGGGACCCCTACGAGCAGTACTTC.

This sequence joins TRBV4-1 and TRBJ1-4; D is perhaps TRBD1 (5 bases). The CDR3 loop spans 14 amino acids. CDR1 and CDR2 (germline): MGHRA, YSYEKL. V lost 0 bases and J 10 bases, leaving 12 bases between the germline ends. This CDR3 is CASSQEGGMRKLFF. The CDR3 DNA reads TGCGCCAGCAGCCAAGAGGGGGGTATGAGAAAACTGTTTTTT.

The rearrangement links TRBV6-1 to TRBJ2-4; TRBD2 matches 8 bases. The J call is doubtful: the DNA matches TRBJ2-7 better. Germline V gene lookup returns CDR1 MNHNS and CDR2 SASEGT. CDR3 length equals 13 residues. Written as DNA, the CDR3 is TGTGCCAGCACAATTAGCGGGACCCACGAGCAGTACTTC. Translating gives CASTISGTHEQYF.

The rearrangement joins TRBV20-1 to TRBJ2-5, with D possibly being TRBD2 (5 bases). V was shortened by 6 bases and J by 1 base, with 15 bases between the two germline ends. CDR3 size: 14 residues. Germline lookup yields CDR1 DFQATT and CDR2 SNEGSKA (reference sequence). This chain's CDR3 is CSAASRLFQETQYF. In DNA form, the CDR3 reads TGCAGTGCCGCATCACGACTATTCCAAGAGACCCAGTACTTC.

This clonotype was recorded a few times. This chain connects TRBV18 to TRBJ2-4, with 8 nucleotides matching TRBD1. CDR3 length: 16 amino acids. Trimming removed 1 base from V and 0 bases from J; junction bases left unmatched: 2. Germline V CDR1 and CDR2: KGHSH, LQKENI. The DNA for the CDR3 is TGTGCCAGCTCACCACGGACAGGGCGAGCCAAAAACATTCAGTACTTC. The encoded protein is CASSPRTGRAKNIQYF.